Many counts were recorded for the clone carrying this T cell receptor (beta chain). This sample is part of a study of identical twins. Using its own MiXCR run on the 5' RACE reads, TCRdb lists one record per CDR3 protein. The data contain 450,000 or so distinct CDR3 sequences, roughly 20% of them singletons. V lost 1 base and J lost 7, with 11 bases in between. Germline values: CDR1 MNHEY, CDR2 SVGEGT. This CDR3 region has 14 residues. The rearrangement links TRBV6-2 or TRBV6-3 to TRBJ2-1; D unresolved. Sequencing was done on a sample of naive T cells sorted from blood. The clonotype comes from a man aged 45-65 years in good health. CDR3 in amino acids: CASSYLGPHNEQFF. CDR3 sequence (DNA): TGTGCCAGCAGTTACTTAGGTCCCCATAATGAGCAGTTCTTC.